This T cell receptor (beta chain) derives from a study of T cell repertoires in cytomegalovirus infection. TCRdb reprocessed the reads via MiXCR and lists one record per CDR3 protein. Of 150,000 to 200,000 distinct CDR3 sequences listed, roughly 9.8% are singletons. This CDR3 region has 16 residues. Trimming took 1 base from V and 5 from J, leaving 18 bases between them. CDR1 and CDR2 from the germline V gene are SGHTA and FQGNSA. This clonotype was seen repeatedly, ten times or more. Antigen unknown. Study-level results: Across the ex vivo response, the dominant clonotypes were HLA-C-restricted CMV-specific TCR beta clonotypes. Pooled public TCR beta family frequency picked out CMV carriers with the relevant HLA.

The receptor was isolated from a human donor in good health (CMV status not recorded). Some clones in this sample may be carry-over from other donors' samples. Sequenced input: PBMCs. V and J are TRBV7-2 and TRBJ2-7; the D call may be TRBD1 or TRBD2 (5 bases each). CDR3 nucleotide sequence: TGTGCCAGCAGCTTAGGGGTTCTTGGGGGAGAGCACGAGCAGTACTTC. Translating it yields CASSLGVLGGEHEQYF.